Shown below are 3 T cell receptor beta chains from a single sample sequenced in a study of identical twins. TCRdb reprocessed the 5' RACE reads with MiXCR, giving one entry per CDR3 protein. The sample consists of some 460,000 distinct CDR3 sequences, more than 13% of them appearing once. These data also formed part of another study, on yellow fever vaccine responses in identical twins.

The specimen sequenced was CD4+ T cells sorted from blood. These receptors were obtained from a young woman in good health.

A few counts support this clonotype. The J gene is TRBJ1-1, the V gene TRBV27; 7 bases align to TRBD1. V lost 5 bases and J lost 4; bases outside the gene matches: 13. Germline CDR1 and CDR2: MNHEY and SMNVEV (reference sequence). This CDR3 has 16 amino acids. The CDR3 region has the DNA TGTGCCAGCAGTCCGCGGGTCACAGGGGAGGGCACTGAAGCTTTCTTT. As protein: CASSPRVTGEGTEAFF.

This clonotype was observed a handful of times. The V call is TRBV20-1, the J call TRBJ2-1, with 7 bases lining up with TRBD2. The CDR3 runs 14 residues. Looked up from germline, CDR1 is DFQATT and CDR2 is SNEGSKA (reference sequence). Unmatched junction bases numbered 6, after V lost 7 bases and J lost 0 bases. The CDR3 bases are TGCAGTGGGAGCGGGGAGAGCTCCTACAATGAGCAGTTCTTC. As protein: CSGSGESSYNEQFF.

This clonotype appeared a few times. This chain links TRBV6-4 with TRBJ1-6; D might be TRBD1 (6 bases). The ends were cut back, 6 bases at V and 6 bases at J, with 15 bases in the middle. The CDR3 runs 15 residues. CDR1 and CDR2 from the germline V gene are MRHNA and SNTAGT. The CDR3 DNA is TGTGCCAGCAGAGGACAGTCCACGGGTAATTCACCCCTCCACTTT. This translates into CASRGQSTGNSPLHF.